This T cell receptor (beta chain) was identified in a study of OX40 agonist ivuxolimab in advanced cancers. The length of the CDR3 is 16 residues. Germline V gene sequence: CDR1 SGHVS, CDR2 FNYEAQ. Deletions cut 4 bases from V and 2 bases from J, with 17 bases between. Clones were sequenced by immunoSEQ multiplex PCR, and TCRdb holds only the in-frame ones, with some missing. This repertoire shows approximately 80,000 clones, roughly 88% found once; its top ten account for around 0.33%. The source is an adult with an advanced solid tumor such as melanoma, head and neck, liver or kidney cancer. The material sequenced was CD4+ or CD8+ T cells sorted from blood, taken in a trial of the OX40 agonist ivuxolimab. V gene TRBV7-6 combines with J gene TRBJ1-2, with a weak D call TRBD1 (6 bases). This CDR3 is CASSYLGGSRNYGYTF. CDR3 nucleotides: TGTGCCAGCAGCTACCTAGGGGGGTCTAGGAACTATGGCTACACCTTC.